The T cell receptor (beta chain) described here comes from a study of T cells expressing NK-cell markers. TCR beta libraries carry UMIs added by 5'RACE template switching. Using the 5' RACE reads, TCRdb records one entry per CDR3 protein without DNA. The listing contains about 150,000 distinct CDR3 sequences. The CDR3 runs to 13 residues. The germline CDR1 and CDR2 sequences are MNHEY and SMNVEV (reference sequence). Broader study findings: Top CD8+ clonotypes included the dominant CD3+CD56+NKG2C+ clonotypes in five to seven donors. Dominance of the CD3+CD56-NKG2C+ fraction by these clonotypes also held in four donors.

Worth noting for this clonotype: Its antigen is not known.

This TCR was sampled from a woman aged 50 to 65 in good health. This chain joins TRBV27 and TRBJ1-2. The sequenced sample consisted of blood T cells: a sorted CD56 or NKG2C T cell subset, CD4+ or CD8+ T cells, or bulk PBMC T cells (not recorded which). The CDR3 loop reads CASSLTGNYGYPF.